What follows are 27 T cell receptor beta chains derived from one specimen sequenced in a study of blood T cell repertoires in COVID-19. Sequencing was performed with immunoSEQ multiplex PCR; in TCRdb, only in-frame clones are kept and a portion is missing. The sample has under 300,000 clones, under 90% seen once. The specimen sequenced was PBMCs or T cells enriched from blood (not recorded which). These receptors were collected from a woman aged 40 to 50 who had recovered from COVID-19.

V is TRBV24-1 and J is TRBJ2-1; 8 positions match TRBD1. With V trimmed by 4 bases and J by 6 bases, 7 bases remained unmatched. The CDR3 extends over 15 amino acids. CDR1 and CDR2 (germline): KGHDR, SFDVKD. CDR3 nucleotide sequence: TGTGCCACCAGTGACCCAGGGGGCGCAAGCAATGAGCAGTTCTTC. Translating it yields CATSDPGGASNEQFF.

This chain uses TRBV18 with TRBJ1-1; TRBD1 aligns across 9 bases. The CDR3 totals 14 residues. Germline trimming cut 6 bases from V and 4 bases from J; bases unmatched to any gene: 6. CDR1 is KGHSH, CDR2 LQKENI, per germline. This CDR3 reads CASSLGQGGTEAFF. DNA of the CDR3: TGTGCCAGCTCCCTGGGACAGGGAGGCACTGAAGCTTTCTTT.

J is TRBJ2-3 and V is TRBV5-1; 7 bases agree with TRBD2. The junction had 4 bases not matched to a gene; V was cut back by 2 bases and J by 1 base. The germline CDR1 and CDR2 sequences are SGHRS and YFSETQ. The CDR3 sequence is 15 residues long. CDR3 sequence (DNA): TGCGCCAGCAGCTTTCTAGCGGAGCGCACAGATACGCAGTATTTT. Protein sequence: CASSFLAERTDTQYF.

The chain recombines TRBV30 with TRBJ1-6, with TRBD1 matching over 7 bases. The V and J ends lost 3 bases and 8 bases, in that order; junction bases with no gene match: 7. The CDR3 consists of 14 residues. In germline, CDR1 is GTSNPN, CDR2 SVGIG (reference sequence). CDR3 residues: CAWRPRQGYSPLHF. The CDR3, as DNA: TGTGCCTGGAGACCCCGACAGGGCTATTCACCCCTCCACTTT. The variable domain in full, with the rest retrieved from reference TRBV30 and TRBJ1-6, is SQTIHQWPATLVQPVGSPLSLECTVEGTSNPNLYWYRQAAGRGLQLLFYSVGIGQISSEVPQNLSASRPQDRQFILSSKKLLLSDSGFYLCAWRPRQGYSPLHFGNGTRLTVT.

V gene TRBV19 combines with J gene TRBJ1-2; 7 bases are a match to TRBD1. The V gene end was trimmed by 7 bases and the J gene end by 4 bases; junction bases not matched to a gene: 12. This CDR3 is built from 15 residues. Germline CDR1 LNHDA, CDR2 SQIVND (reference sequence). The CDR3 protein is CASTIFGQATYGYTF. The CDR3 DNA is TGTGCCAGTACAATCTTCGGACAGGCAACCTATGGCTACACCTTC.

This chain uses TRBV6-4 with TRBJ2-3; a weak D match, TRBD1 (6 bases). V was clipped by 6 bases and J by 2 bases, with 12 bases between them. CDR1 is MRHNA, CDR2 SNTAGT, per germline. The CDR3 extends over 14 amino acids. CDR3 sequence (DNA): TGTGCCAGCAGAAGACAGGCCTCCACAGATACGCAGTATTTT. Translation: CASRRQASTDTQYF.

The chain recombines TRBV7-2 with TRBJ2-2, with TRBD2 as a possible D gene (6 bases). Germline V gene sequence: CDR1 SGHTA, CDR2 FQGNSA. This CDR3 spans 14 amino acids. Trimming removed 3 bases at V and 5 bases at J, with 10 bases between. This chain's CDR3 is CASSFTRETGELFF. CDR3 DNA: TGTGCCAGCAGCTTTACGCGGGAAACCGGGGAGCTGTTTTTT.

Note on this clone: Relative to the germline gene, one junction end is altered; a read error may explain this. The CDR3 loop is CAISGEAASNDKLFF. The CDR3 DNA sequence: TGTGCCATCAGCGGAGAGGCGGCCTCTAATGATAAACTGTTTTTT. This chain uses TRBV10-3 with TRBJ1-4; no reliable D call. The CDR3 is 15 amino acids. Germline-derived CDR1 and CDR2 are ENHRY and SYGVKD.

The chain recombines TRBV9 with TRBJ1-1; D is unresolved. Trimming stripped 3 bases from V and 3 bases from J, with 6 bases between. The CDR3 extends over 12 amino acids. CDR1 and CDR2 (germline): SGDLS, YYNGEE. The CDR3 DNA reads TGTGCCAGCAGCGGAGTTTACACTGAAGCTTTCTTT. It codes for CASSGVYTEAFF.

The V and J genes are TRBV6-2 or TRBV6-3 and TRBJ2-3, with a tentative D call TRBD1 (6 bases). The V gene's germline CDR1 is MNHEY and CDR2 SVGEGT. The CDR3 runs to 17 residues. The ends were cut back, 5 bases at V and 4 bases at J, with 22 bases in the middle. The CDR3 region is CASSPPTGTSTSDTQYF. The DNA of the CDR3 is TGTGCCAGCAGTCCGCCCACCGGGACATCAACTTCAGATACGCAGTATTTT.

The genes are TRBV9 and TRBJ1-4; no definite D call. This CDR3 is built from 16 residues. From germline, CDR1 is SGDLS and CDR2 YYNGEE. Trimming removed 2 bases at V and 8 bases at J, with 19 bases between. The CDR3 sequence is CASSVLPEGGKEKLFF. The CDR3 region has the DNA TGTGCCAGCAGCGTCCTGCCAGAGGGAGGAAAAGAAAAACTGTTTTTT.

This rearrangement joins TRBV5-4 to TRBJ2-3; D possibly corresponds to TRBD2 (7 bases). From germline, CDR1 is SGHNT and CDR2 YYREEE (reference sequence). The germline V and J ends were trimmed by 4 bases and 1 base, with 13 bases remaining between them. The CDR3 totals 15 residues. CDR3 DNA sequence: TGTGCCAGCAGCGAGGGGGGGCCGGGCACAGATACGCAGTATTTT. Protein sequence: CASSEGGPGTDTQYF.

The J gene is TRBJ2-3, the V gene TRBV4-3; TRBD2 matches 11 bases. CDR3 length equals 18 residues. The ends lost 0 bases at V and 6 bases at J; junction bases unmatched: 11. From germline, CDR1 is LGHNA and CDR2 YSLEER. This chain's CDR3 is CASSQDSPVAGGLDTQYF. In DNA form, the CDR3 reads TGCGCCAGCAGCCAAGATTCACCGGTAGCGGGAGGGTTGGATACGCAGTATTTT.

Details on this clone: Other DNA sequences in the sample encode the same CDR3. The chain links TRBV6-5 to TRBJ1-5; D is ambiguous. The CDR3 totals 13 residues. The germline V gene has CDR1 MNHEY and CDR2 SVGAGI. Trimming stripped 2 bases from V and 5 bases from J, with 7 bases between. In DNA form, the CDR3 reads TGTGCCAGCAGTTACGAGGTGGATCAGCCCCAGCATTTT. It is translated as CASSYEVDQPQHF.

The chain links TRBV4-2 to TRBJ1-6; perhaps TRBD1 as D (5 bases). The V and J ends lost 4 bases and 10 bases respectively, with 20 bases between them. The germline V gene has CDR1 LGHNA and CDR2 YNFKEQ. This CDR3 is 16 amino acids long. The CDR3 reads CASSLSLTGYRSPLHF. CDR3 nucleotide sequence: TGTGCCAGCAGCCTAAGTCTCACAGGCTACCGCTCACCCCTCCACTTT.

The chain uses TRBV4-1 and TRBJ2-6, with a tentative D call TRBD1 (6 bases). Germline-derived CDR1 and CDR2 are MGHRA and YSYEKL. Trimming removed 2 bases at V and 0 bases at J, with 17 bases between. The CDR3 consists of 19 residues. The CDR3 nucleotides are TGCGCCAGCAGCCAAACCACAGGGTCAGTTGCCTCTGGGGCCAACGTCCTGACTTTC. The encoded protein is CASSQTTGSVASGANVLTF.

V is TRBV9 and J is TRBJ2-7; 10 bases are a match to TRBD1. V was pared by 4 bases and J by 5 bases, with 12 bases of the junction left unmatched. Germline CDR1 is SGDLS and CDR2 is YYNGEE. The CDR3 is 16 amino acids. The CDR3 DNA sequence: TGTGCCAGCAGCTGGACCGGGACAGGGGCTATGAACGAGCAGTACTTC. It encodes CASSWTGTGAMNEQYF.

This clone was seen once. The chain employs TRBV18 and TRBJ2-7; perhaps TRBD1 as D (5 bases). The germline gives CDR1 KGHSH, CDR2 LQKENI. Trimming took off 4 bases at V and 5 bases at J, with 18 bases between the two ends. The CDR3 is 15 amino acids. The CDR3 protein is CASSQQAGRTHEQYF. The CDR3, as DNA: TGTGCCAGCTCACAACAGGCTGGCCGAACACACGAGCAGTACTTC.

The V gene is TRBV5-1, the J gene TRBJ2-1; 11 bases map to TRBD2. V shed 3 bases, J shed 7 bases, and the junction held 12 bases outside the gene matches. The CDR3 totals 17 residues. Looked up from germline, CDR1 is SGHRS and CDR2 is YFSETQ. This CDR3 is CASSSRLGTSGSNEQFF. The CDR3 DNA follows: TGCGCCAGCAGCTCTAGACTCGGGACTAGCGGCTCAAATGAGCAGTTCTTC.

The V and J genes are TRBV2 and TRBJ1-5, with D perhaps matching TRBD1 (5 bases). The length of the CDR3 is 15 residues. V lost 6 bases to trimming and J lost 0 bases, with 12 bases between them. Germline V lookup: CDR1 SNHLY, CDR2 FYNNEI. DNA of the CDR3: TGTGCCAGCAGAATCGACAGATATAGCAATCAGCCCCAGCATTTT. This codes for CASRIDRYSNQPQHF.

This rearrangement joins TRBV6-5 to TRBJ1-2; D is undetermined. Trimming took 4 bases from V and 2 from J, leaving 8 bases between them. The CDR3 contains 13 residues. Germline V gene lookup returns CDR1 MNHEY and CDR2 SVGAGI. CDR3 region: CASSLDMNYGYTF. The DNA for the CDR3 is TGTGCCAGCAGTTTAGACATGAACTATGGCTACACCTTC.

This chain joins TRBV18 and TRBJ2-7; 8 bases line up with TRBD1. CDR1 KGHSH and CDR2 LQKENI come from the germline V gene. This CDR3 has 16 amino acids. The ends lost 0 bases at V and 3 bases at J; junction bases unmatched: 7. The CDR3 coding sequence is TGTGCCAGCTCACCACCGAACGGACAGGGAGTCTACGAGCAGTACTTC. Residues: CASSPPNGQGVYEQYF.

The gene calls are TRBV2 and TRBJ2-5; 10 bases align to TRBD1. The V segment lost 6 bases and the J segment 4 bases; nucleotides outside the gene matches: 11. From germline, CDR1 is SNHLY and CDR2 FYNNEI. This CDR3 region has 16 residues. This CDR3 reads CASRPAPDRGVETQYF. Written as DNA, the CDR3 is TGTGCCAGCAGGCCGGCTCCGGACAGGGGGGTAGAGACCCAGTACTTC.

V is TRBV7-2 and J is TRBJ1-4; D unresolved. Trimming pared 0 bases from V and 7 bases from J, leaving 15 bases between. Germline V gene sequence: CDR1 SGHTA, CDR2 FQGNSA. The CDR3 runs 16 residues. The chain's CDR3 is CASSLAGGQIREKLFF. In DNA, the CDR3 is TGTGCCAGCAGCTTAGCGGGAGGGCAGATCCGTGAAAAACTGTTTTTT.

The chain joins TRBV5-6 to TRBJ2-1; weak D call: TRBD2 (5 bases). The V and J ends lost 0 bases and 3 bases respectively, with 13 bases between them. Germline CDR1 reads SGHDT; CDR2 reads YYEEEE. The CDR3 is 16 residues long. The CDR3 loop is CASSLAVRANYNEQFF. For the CDR3, the DNA is TGTGCCAGCAGCTTGGCCGTGCGGGCCAACTACAATGAGCAGTTCTTC.

J is TRBJ1-2 and V is TRBV30, with 8 bases aligning to TRBD1. CDR3 size: 15 residues. Germline CDR1 reads GTSNPN; CDR2 reads SVGIG (reference sequence). The V segment lost 3 bases and the J segment 4 bases; nucleotides outside the gene matches: 10. The CDR3 bases are TGTGCCTGGAGGGTGGGTCCGGACAGGGCCTATGGCTACACCTTC. It codes for CAWRVGPDRAYGYTF.

The J gene is TRBJ1-3, the V gene TRBV18; 11 bases are a match to TRBD1. CDR3 length: 20 residues. The germline CDR1 and CDR2 sequences are KGHSH and LQKENI. The V segment lost 3 bases and the J segment 4 bases; nucleotides outside the gene matches: 17. The CDR3 DNA sequence: TGTGCCAGCTCACCGTTCGTCGCCGGGACAGGGGGATCATCGGGAAACACCATATATTTT. As protein: CASSPFVAGTGGSSGNTIYF.